This T cell receptor (beta chain) was recorded in a study of shared T cell receptors in the human thymus. Measured with immunoSEQ multiplex PCR; TCRdb has only the in-frame clones, and not every one. Found here are 700,000 to 750,000 clones, 80% to 90% of them singletons; the top ten hold about 0.0098%. V trimming: 6 bases; J trimming: 1 base; junction bases outside the gene matches: 17. Germline V gives CDR1 WSHSY, CDR2 SAAADI. The CDR3 is 18 residues long. These same data were also listed under a study on human thymus T cells. That paper states: Resections from corrective heart surgery provided thymus tissue.

This TCR was sampled from a girl younger than two with a congenital heart defect. This chain joins TRBV10-2 and TRBJ2-7; 8 bases are a match to TRBD2. Sequencing was performed on thymocytes. The CDR3 protein is CASSHNGTRPQRSYEQYF. CDR3 sequence (DNA): TGCGCCAGCAGCCACAACGGGACTAGGCCCCAGCGGTCCTACGAGCAGTACTTC.